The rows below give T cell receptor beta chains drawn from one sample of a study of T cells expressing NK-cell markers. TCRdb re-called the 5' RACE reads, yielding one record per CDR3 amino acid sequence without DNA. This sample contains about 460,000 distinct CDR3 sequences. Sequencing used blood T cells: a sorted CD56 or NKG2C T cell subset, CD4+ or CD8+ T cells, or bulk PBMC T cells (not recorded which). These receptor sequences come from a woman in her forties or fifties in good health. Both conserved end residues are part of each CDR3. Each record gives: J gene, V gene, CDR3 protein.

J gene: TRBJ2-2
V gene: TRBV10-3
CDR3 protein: CAISERSTGELFF

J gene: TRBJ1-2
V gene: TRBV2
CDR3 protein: CASSEAGPGQRVYGYTF

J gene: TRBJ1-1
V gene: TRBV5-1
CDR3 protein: CASSLARNLRQGGTEAFF

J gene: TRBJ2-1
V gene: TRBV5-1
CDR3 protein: CASTLQGDEQFF

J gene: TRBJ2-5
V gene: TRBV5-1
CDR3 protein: CASSIGTTGSETQYF

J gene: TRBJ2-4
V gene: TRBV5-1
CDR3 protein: CASSLVAGKNIQYF

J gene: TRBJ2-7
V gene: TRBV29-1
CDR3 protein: CSVEGLTSSYEQYF

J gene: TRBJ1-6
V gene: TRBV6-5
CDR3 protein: CASSYSRDSSSPLHF

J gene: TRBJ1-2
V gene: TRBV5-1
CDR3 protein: CASSLTQGAQGGYTF

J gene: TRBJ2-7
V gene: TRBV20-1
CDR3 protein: CSAGPIAGEAHEQYF

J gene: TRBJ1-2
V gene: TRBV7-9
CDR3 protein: CASSSGWTFGYTF

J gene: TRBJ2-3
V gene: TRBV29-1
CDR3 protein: CSVGTGQGARDTQYF

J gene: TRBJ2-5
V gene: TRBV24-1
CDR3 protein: CATSEAGRSETQYF

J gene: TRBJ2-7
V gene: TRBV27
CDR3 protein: CASSLWGTGAEQYF

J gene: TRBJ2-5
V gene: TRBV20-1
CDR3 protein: CSARSAATSQETQYF

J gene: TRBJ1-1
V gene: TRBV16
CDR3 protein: CASSHLSGNTEAFF

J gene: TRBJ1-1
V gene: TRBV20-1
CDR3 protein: CSARDLQGGYTEAFF

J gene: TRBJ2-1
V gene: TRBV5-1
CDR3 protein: CASLAGLGPYNEQFF

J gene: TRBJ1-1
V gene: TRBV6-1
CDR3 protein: CASGGTGYSSNTEAFF

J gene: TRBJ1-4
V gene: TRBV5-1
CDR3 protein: CASSPSTAERGKLFF

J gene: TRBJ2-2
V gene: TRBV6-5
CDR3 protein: CASRIRTSGKNTGELFF

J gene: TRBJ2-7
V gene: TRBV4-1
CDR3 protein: CASSDPPGTGGEQYF

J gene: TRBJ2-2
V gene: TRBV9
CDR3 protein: CASSVVAGRAGELFF

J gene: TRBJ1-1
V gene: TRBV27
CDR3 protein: CASSGNTEAFF

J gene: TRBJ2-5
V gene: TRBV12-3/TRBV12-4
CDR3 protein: CASSRGEGTRLQETQYF

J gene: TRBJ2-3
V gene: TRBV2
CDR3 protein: CASLRADTQYF

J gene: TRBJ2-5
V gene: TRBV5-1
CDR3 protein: CASSLGRGAETQYF

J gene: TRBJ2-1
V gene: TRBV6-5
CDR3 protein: CASRQQSSYNEQFF

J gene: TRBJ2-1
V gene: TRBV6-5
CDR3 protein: CASSYSSGPSSYNEQFF

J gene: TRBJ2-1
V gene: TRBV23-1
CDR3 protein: CASTQGHNNEQFF

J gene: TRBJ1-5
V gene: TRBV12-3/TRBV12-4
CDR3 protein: CASSSDRLRPQHF

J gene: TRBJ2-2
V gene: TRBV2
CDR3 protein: CASSGQGKFTGELFF

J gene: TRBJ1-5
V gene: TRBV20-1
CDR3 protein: CSAREMGRANQPQHF

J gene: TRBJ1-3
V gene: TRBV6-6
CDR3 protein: CASSSAGNTIYF

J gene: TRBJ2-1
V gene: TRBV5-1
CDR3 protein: CASSYTLGLAGDYNEQFF

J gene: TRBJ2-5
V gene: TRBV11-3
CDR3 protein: CASSSVPGLAGVGETQYF

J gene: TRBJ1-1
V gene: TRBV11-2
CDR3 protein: CASSLNQANTEAFF

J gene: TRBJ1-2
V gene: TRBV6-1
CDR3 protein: CASSHQGRYTF

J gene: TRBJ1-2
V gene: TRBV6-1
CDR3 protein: CASSVGYYGYTF

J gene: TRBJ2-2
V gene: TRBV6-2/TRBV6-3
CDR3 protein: CASRGRLNTGELFF

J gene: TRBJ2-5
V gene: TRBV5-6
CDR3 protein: CASSFGPRYQETQYF

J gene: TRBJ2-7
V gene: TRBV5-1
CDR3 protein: CASSSDRSSYEQYF

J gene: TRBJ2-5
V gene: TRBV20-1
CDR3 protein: CSASASGSETQYF

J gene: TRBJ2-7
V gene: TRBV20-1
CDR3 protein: CSGQREGSSYEQYF

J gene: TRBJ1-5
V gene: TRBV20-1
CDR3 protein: CSARDQRGGPNQPQHF

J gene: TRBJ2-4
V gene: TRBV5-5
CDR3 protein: CASSPGGQGLNIQYF

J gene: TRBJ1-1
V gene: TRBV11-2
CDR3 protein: CASSLERGGEAFF

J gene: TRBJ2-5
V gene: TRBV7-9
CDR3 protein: CASSFGRWAEKEKTQYF

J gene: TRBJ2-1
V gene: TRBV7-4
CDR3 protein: CASSLEGRAKGVGEQFF

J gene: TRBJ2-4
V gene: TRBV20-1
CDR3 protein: CSAEQTALTKNIQYF

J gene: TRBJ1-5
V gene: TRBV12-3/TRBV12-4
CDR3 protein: CASRAGGGNQPQHF

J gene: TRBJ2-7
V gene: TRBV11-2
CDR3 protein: CASTPGGVPYEQYF